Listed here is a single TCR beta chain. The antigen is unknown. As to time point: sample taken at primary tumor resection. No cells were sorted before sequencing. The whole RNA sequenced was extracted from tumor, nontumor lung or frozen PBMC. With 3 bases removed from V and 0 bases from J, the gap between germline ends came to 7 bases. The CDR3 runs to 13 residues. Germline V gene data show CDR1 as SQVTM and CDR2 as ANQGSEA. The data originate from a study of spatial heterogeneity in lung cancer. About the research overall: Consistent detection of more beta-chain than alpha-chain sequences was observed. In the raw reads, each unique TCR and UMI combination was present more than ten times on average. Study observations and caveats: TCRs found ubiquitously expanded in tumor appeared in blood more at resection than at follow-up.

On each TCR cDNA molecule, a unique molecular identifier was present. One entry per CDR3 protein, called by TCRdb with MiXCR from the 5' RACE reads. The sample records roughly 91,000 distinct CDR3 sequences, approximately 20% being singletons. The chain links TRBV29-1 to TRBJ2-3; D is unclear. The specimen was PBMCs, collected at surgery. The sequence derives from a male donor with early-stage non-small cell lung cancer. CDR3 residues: CSVEEGSTDTQYF. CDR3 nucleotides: TGCAGCGTTGAGGAAGGTAGCACAGATACGCAGTATTTT.